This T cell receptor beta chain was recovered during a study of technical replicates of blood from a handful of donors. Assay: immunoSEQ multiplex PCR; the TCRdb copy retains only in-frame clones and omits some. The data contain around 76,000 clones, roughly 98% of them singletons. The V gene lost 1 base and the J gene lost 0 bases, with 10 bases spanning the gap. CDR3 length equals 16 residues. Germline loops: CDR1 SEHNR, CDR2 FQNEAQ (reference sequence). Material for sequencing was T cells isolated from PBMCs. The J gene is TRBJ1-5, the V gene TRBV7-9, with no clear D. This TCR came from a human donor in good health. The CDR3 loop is CASSLEGGLSNQPQHF. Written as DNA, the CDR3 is TGTGCCAGCAGCTTAGAGGGAGGGCTTAGCAATCAGCCCCAGCATTTT.